These 31 T cell receptor beta chains were sequenced from one sample in a study of T cells in Graves' hyperthyroidism and ophthalmopathy. TCR beta CDR3 regions were amplified from RNA transcripts. First-round RT-PCR of the TCR CDR3 relied on the HTBI primer set. One entry per CDR3 protein, called by TCRdb with MiXCR from the multiplex PCR reads. The sample has approximately 590,000 distinct CDR3 sequences, around a sixth seen once; the top ten hold roughly 6.6%. Sequenced input: blood. All receptors come from a woman under 40 with Graves' hyperthyroidism.

The rearrangement links TRBV10-3 to TRBJ1-2; D perhaps matches TRBD1 (6 bases). The CDR3 totals 11 residues. CDR1 ENHRY and CDR2 SYGVKD come from the germline V gene. Trimming took off 10 bases at V and 4 bases at J, with 10 bases between the two ends. The CDR3 bases are TGTGCCACCTCGGACAGCTATGGCTACACCTTC. This translates into CATSDSYGYTF.

This clonotype has only a few counts. The chain carries TRBV6-1 and TRBJ2-7; a weak D match, TRBD2 (5 bases). The CDR3 sequence is 15 residues long. Germline V gene lookup returns CDR1 MNHNS and CDR2 SASEGT. Trimming removed 6 bases from V and 6 bases from J, with 21 bases in between. The DNA of the CDR3 is TGTGCCAGCAGGGAAAAACTAGTGATTTATAGCGAGCAGTACTTC. Translation gives CASREKLVIYSEQYF.

At least ten counts were recorded for this clonotype. CDR3 loop: CASSALGHQNTEAFF. DNA for the CDR3: TGTGCCAGCAGTGCCCTGGGACATCAGAACACTGAAGCTTTCTTT. The genes are TRBV2 and TRBJ1-1, with a weak D call TRBD1 (6 bases). Germline V gene sequence: CDR1 SNHLY, CDR2 FYNNEI. There are 15 residues in the CDR3. The germline V and J ends were trimmed by 4 bases and 1 base, with 13 bases remaining between them.

This clonotype was seen a few times. The chain has TRBV4-2 and TRBJ2-3; a possible D gene is TRBD1 (6 bases). Germline V gene data show CDR1 as LGHNA and CDR2 as YNFKEQ. The germline V and J ends were trimmed by 5 bases and 1 base, with 10 bases remaining between them. There are 14 residues in the CDR3. CDR3 nucleotide sequence: TGTGCCAGCAGCGGACAGTCGGGCACAGATACGCAGTATTTT. Encoded protein: CASSGQSGTDTQYF.

This clonotype appeared many times. V is TRBV10-3 and J is TRBJ1-1; D is possibly TRBD1 (6 bases). The CDR3 spans 13 residues. The germline V and J ends were trimmed by 5 bases and 3 bases, with 10 bases remaining between them. Germline V gene sequence: CDR1 ENHRY, CDR2 SYGVKD. The CDR3 sequence is CAISSGAHTEAFF. CDR3 DNA: TGTGCCATCAGTTCGGGGGCCCACACTGAAGCTTTCTTT.

This chain links TRBV4-2 with TRBJ2-7; 7 bases line up with TRBD1. This CDR3 spans 15 amino acids. Germline V gene data show CDR1 as LGHNA and CDR2 as YNFKEQ. V lost 3 bases, J lost 1 base, and 6 bases stayed unmatched. CDR3 in DNA: TGTGCCAGCAGCCAGAGACAGGGCCCTTCCTACGAGCAGTACTTC. Protein sequence: CASSQRQGPSYEQYF.

The gene calls are TRBV19 and TRBJ2-1; the D is unclear. CDR3 length equals 18 residues. Germline loops: CDR1 LNHDA, CDR2 SQIVND (reference sequence). Trimming cost V 3 bases and J 0 bases, with 18 bases left between them. CDR3 loop: CASSIYVGQGRSYNEQFF. DNA of the CDR3: TGTGCCAGTAGTATTTACGTAGGGCAAGGGCGCTCCTACAATGAGCAGTTCTTC.

Points on this clonotype: The junction differs from germline at one of its ends, possibly a read error. The chain recombines TRBV28 with TRBJ2-2; 9 positions match TRBD2. This CDR3 contains 18 residues. Germline V gene lookup returns CDR1 MDHEN and CDR2 SYDVKM. In nucleotides, the CDR3 is TGTGCCAGCAGCCACCTGAGCACGGGACTAGCTCTGTCCGGGGAGCTGCTTTTT. Amino acid sequence: CASSHLSTGLALSGELLF.

This clonotype came up many times. The chain carries TRBV2 and TRBJ2-2; D not certain. With 2 bases removed from V and 6 bases from J, the gap between germline ends came to 13 bases. The CDR3 totals 15 residues. Germline CDR1 SNHLY, CDR2 FYNNEI. The CDR3 is CASSEPLVMAGELFF. Here the CDR3 DNA reads TGTGCCAGCAGTGAACCTTTAGTCATGGCCGGGGAGCTGTTTTTT.

This chain connects TRBV27 to TRBJ2-7; D is possibly TRBD1 or TRBD2 (5 bases each). The CDR3 has 16 amino acids. V was shortened by 6 bases and J by 3 bases, with 21 bases between the two germline ends. Germline CDR1 MNHEY, CDR2 SMNVEV (reference sequence). The CDR3, as DNA: TGTGCCAGCAGACAGAAGGGGAGAGCTGACCTCTACGAGCAGTACTTC. This translates into CASRQKGRADLYEQYF.

In its sample, this clonotype was seen many times. The chain has TRBV6-1 and TRBJ2-7, with 11 bases matching TRBD2. V gave up 6 bases and J gave up 6 bases; unmatched junction bases: 7. CDR1 is MNHNS and CDR2 is SASEGT in the germline V gene. The CDR3 is 14 amino acids. The CDR3 sequence is CASRPIAGGPEQYF. DNA for the CDR3: TGTGCCAGCAGACCCATAGCGGGAGGGCCCGAGCAGTACTTC.

The chain links TRBV6-1 to TRBJ1-5; 9 nucleotides agree with TRBD1. CDR1 MNHNS and CDR2 SASEGT come from the germline V gene. The CDR3 runs to 15 residues. Losses at the gene ends were 1 base for V and 6 bases for J; bases not matched to a gene: 4. This CDR3 is CASSEGGTGSQPQHF. The CDR3 nucleotides read TGTGCCAGCAGTGAAGGAGGGACAGGGAGTCAGCCCCAGCATTTT.

At least ten counts were recorded for this clonotype. V usage is TRBV5-1 and J usage is TRBJ2-6, with no clear D. CDR3 length: 17 residues. Trimming took 1 base from V and 0 from J, leaving 11 bases between them. The germline gives CDR1 SGHRS, CDR2 YFSETQ. CDR3 sequence: CASSLPAISSGANVLTF. The CDR3 region has the DNA TGCGCCAGCAGCTTGCCAGCGATAAGCTCTGGGGCCAACGTCCTGACTTTC.

The chain couples TRBV6-1 to TRBJ2-7, with D possibly TRBD2 on 6 matching bases. The CDR3 contains 14 residues. Germline V gives CDR1 MNHNS, CDR2 SASEGT. V lost 8 bases and J lost 0, with 14 bases in between. CDR3: CASGPRRDSYEQYF. The CDR3 nucleotides read TGTGCCAGCGGCCCGCGGCGGGACTCCTACGAGCAGTACTTC.

A few counts support this clonotype. The V gene is TRBV9, the J gene TRBJ1-2; D perhaps matches TRBD1 (5 bases). Trimming left V 4 bases short and J 4 bases short, with 14 bases between. This CDR3 comprises 14 residues. The germline gives CDR1 SGDLS, CDR2 YYNGEE. Here the CDR3 reads CASSPGTVPYGYTF. The CDR3 DNA reads TGTGCCAGCAGCCCCGGGACGGTCCCCTATGGCTACACCTTC.

V gene TRBV20-1 combines with J gene TRBJ1-2, with a tentative D call TRBD1 (5 bases). Trimming pared 3 bases from V and 0 bases from J, leaving 11 bases between. CDR1 and CDR2 from the germline V gene are DFQATT and SNEGSKA (reference sequence). This CDR3 spans 14 amino acids. The CDR3 protein is CSASVQATNYGYTF. In nucleotides, the CDR3 is TGCAGTGCTAGCGTACAGGCAACTAACTATGGCTACACCTTC.

There are many counts of this clonotype. The chain joins TRBV20-1 to TRBJ2-1, with TRBD2 identical over 10 bases. The CDR3 is 14 amino acids. The V gene's germline CDR1 is DFQATT and CDR2 SNEGSKA (reference sequence). The J segment lost 10 bases and the V segment lost 5 bases, leaving 11 bases of the junction unmatched. The CDR3 DNA reads TGCAGTGCTTCGGGACTAGCGTCCTCCCAAGAGCAGTTCTTC. Translating it yields CSASGLASSQEQFF.

There are many counts of this clonotype. In nucleotides, the CDR3 is TGTGCCATCAGTGGGACAAGAGGAATCCTTGGCTACACCTTC. As protein: CAISGTRGILGYTF. This chain connects TRBV10-3 to TRBJ1-2, with a weak D call TRBD1 (5 bases). V shed 4 bases and J shed 7 bases, with 16 bases lying between them. The CDR3 length is 14 residues. In germline, CDR1 is ENHRY, CDR2 SYGVKD.

The rearrangement joins TRBV5-1 to TRBJ2-2; TRBD2 aligns across 10 bases. Germline CDR1 and CDR2: SGHRS and YFSETQ. V lost 4 bases to trimming and J lost 0 bases; unmatched junction nucleotides: 9. The CDR3 totals 18 residues. In DNA, the CDR3 is TGCGCCAGCAGCCTCACCCTTCTAGCGGGGGCGAACACCGGGGAGCTGTTTTTT. Amino acids: CASSLTLLAGANTGELFF.

The rearrangement links TRBV30 to TRBJ2-1, with 11 bases that match TRBD2. J gave up 7 bases and V 0 bases, and 11 bases lay outside the gene matches. Per germline, CDR1 GTSNPN and CDR2 SVGIG (reference sequence). The CDR3 covers 17 residues. The CDR3 region has the DNA TGTGCCTGGAGTGTACTCAAACTAGCGGGAGATTTAAATGAGCAGTTCTTC. As protein: CAWSVLKLAGDLNEQFF.

This clonotype turned up a few times. The V gene is TRBV7-9, the J gene TRBJ2-6; the D gene is possibly TRBD2 (5 bases). Trimming removed 6 bases from V and 0 bases from J, with 15 bases in between. The CDR3 has 17 amino acids. Germline values: CDR1 SEHNR, CDR2 FQNEAQ (reference sequence). The CDR3 spells CASRPRPGFSGANVLTF. CDR3 DNA: TGTGCCAGCAGACCTAGACCGGGATTCTCTGGGGCCAACGTCCTGACTTTC.

The J gene is TRBJ1-5, the V gene TRBV10-2; a possible D gene is TRBD1 (5 bases). From germline, CDR1 is WSHSY and CDR2 SAAADI. V lost 2 bases and J 6 bases, leaving 26 bases between the germline ends. This CDR3 is 19 amino acids long. The CDR3 region has the DNA TGCGCCAGCAGTGAGATTGACAGTGGGACGCGGCGCTATGGTCAGCCCCAGCATTTT. Its translation: CASSEIDSGTRRYGQPQHF.

This clonotype was seen more than once but under ten times. The chain uses TRBV6-1 and TRBJ2-2; 9 bases line up with TRBD2. Germline values: CDR1 MNHNS, CDR2 SASEGT. CDR3 length equals 15 residues. V shed 7 bases, J shed 8 bases, and the junction held 11 bases outside the gene matches. The CDR3 sequence: CASKTGLARLGELFF. Here the CDR3 DNA reads TGTGCCAGCAAGACAGGACTAGCGCGTTTGGGGGAGCTGTTTTTT.

The chain joins TRBV4-1 to TRBJ1-1, with 9 bases fitting TRBD1. The junction had 8 bases not matched to a gene; V was cut back by 4 bases and J by 5 bases. This CDR3 has 15 amino acids. Looked up from germline, CDR1 is MGHRA and CDR2 is YSYEKL. The CDR3 loop reads CASSPRTGAGTEAFF. The CDR3 DNA reads TGCGCCAGCAGCCCAAGGACAGGGGCAGGTACTGAAGCTTTCTTT.

The rearrangement joins TRBV7-9 to TRBJ2-7, with unresolved D. The V end was cut by 8 bases, the J end by 4 bases, with 15 bases between. Germline V CDR1 and CDR2: SEHNR, FQNEAQ (reference sequence). This CDR3 is 13 amino acids long. CDR3 in DNA: TGTGCCAGCGCCCCCGTCCACTCGTACGAGCAGTACTTC. It codes for CASAPVHSYEQYF. Supplemented by reference TRBV7-9 and TRBJ2-7, the full variable domain reads DTGVSQNPRHKITKRGQNVTFRCDPISEHNRLYWYRQTLGQGPEFLTYFQNEAQLEKSRLLSDRFSAERPKGSFSTLEIQRTEQGDSAMYLCASAPVHSYEQYFGPGTRLTVT.

This clonotype was seen a handful of times. The V and J genes are TRBV10-3 and TRBJ2-7, with a possible D match to TRBD1 (5 bases). Trimming removed 4 bases from V and 6 bases from J, with 7 bases in between. Looked up from germline, CDR1 is ENHRY and CDR2 is SYGVKD. The CDR3 extends over 11 amino acids. CDR3 DNA: TGTGCCATCAGTGGCCAGGGCGAGCAGTACTTC. It is translated as CAISGQGEQYF.

This clonotype appeared a few times. The chain carries TRBV7-9 and TRBJ2-7; a weak D match, TRBD1 (5 bases). The CDR3 is 12 amino acids. CDR1 is SEHNR, CDR2 FQNEAQ, per germline (reference sequence). The V and J ends lost 0 bases and 6 bases respectively, with 6 bases between them. The CDR3 protein is CASSLAQGEQYF. Written as DNA, the CDR3 is TGTGCCAGCAGCTTAGCTCAGGGCGAGCAGTACTTC. The full variable domain, in which reference TRBV7-9 and TRBJ2-7 provide the parts outside the CDR3, is DTGVSQNPRHKITKRGQNVTFRCDPISEHNRLYWYRQTLGQGPEFLTYFQNEAQLEKSRLLSDRFSAERPKGSFSTLEIQRTEQGDSAMYLCASSLAQGEQYFGPGTRLTVT.

The CDR3 DNA reads as TGTGCCAGCAGCCTAGCGGGAGGGGCCCCAGATACGCAGTATTTT. Protein: CASSLAGGAPDTQYF. The rearrangement links TRBV3-1 to TRBJ2-3; 11 nucleotides match TRBD2. There are 15 residues in the CDR3. Germline CDR1 reads LGHDT; CDR2 reads YNNKEL (reference sequence). V shed 4 bases and J 4 bases; nucleotides not matched to a gene: 4.

In this sample, this clonotype turned up a few times. The chain links TRBV28 to TRBJ2-6; perhaps TRBD1 as D (5 bases). CDR1 and CDR2 from the germline V gene are MDHEN and SYDVKM. The CDR3 spans 15 residues. V was trimmed by 7 bases and J by 3 bases, leaving 13 bases between them. The CDR3 protein is CASKTIQGGANVLTF. CDR3 bases: TGTGCCAGCAAAACAATTCAGGGTGGGGCCAACGTCCTGACTTTC. The full variable domain, rest sourced from reference TRBV28 and TRBJ2-6, is DVKVTQSSRYLVKRTGEKVFLECVQDMDHENMFWYRQDPGLGLRLIYFSYDVKMKEKGDIPEGYSVSREKKERFSLILESASTNQTSMYLCASKTIQGGANVLTFGAGSRLTVL.

The chain couples TRBV3-1 to TRBJ2-1; a weak D match, TRBD1 (6 bases). The length of the CDR3 is 16 residues. Trimming took 5 bases from V and 3 from J, leaving 17 bases between them. Germline V gene sequence: CDR1 LGHDT, CDR2 YNNKEL (reference sequence). The CDR3 region has the DNA TGTGCCAGCAGCAGTCGGATACAGGGTAGCTACAATGAGCAGTTCTTC. It specifies CASSSRIQGSYNEQFF.

At least ten counts were recorded for this clonotype. The rearrangement links TRBV30 to TRBJ2-1; TRBD2 matches 8 bases. Germline CDR1 and CDR2: GTSNPN and SVGIG (reference sequence). V lost 0 bases and J lost 4; bases outside the gene matches: 5. This CDR3 has 15 amino acids. The CDR3 sequence is CAWSVTPSGYNEQFF. CDR3 nucleotide sequence: TGTGCCTGGAGTGTCACGCCTAGCGGGTACAATGAGCAGTTCTTC.